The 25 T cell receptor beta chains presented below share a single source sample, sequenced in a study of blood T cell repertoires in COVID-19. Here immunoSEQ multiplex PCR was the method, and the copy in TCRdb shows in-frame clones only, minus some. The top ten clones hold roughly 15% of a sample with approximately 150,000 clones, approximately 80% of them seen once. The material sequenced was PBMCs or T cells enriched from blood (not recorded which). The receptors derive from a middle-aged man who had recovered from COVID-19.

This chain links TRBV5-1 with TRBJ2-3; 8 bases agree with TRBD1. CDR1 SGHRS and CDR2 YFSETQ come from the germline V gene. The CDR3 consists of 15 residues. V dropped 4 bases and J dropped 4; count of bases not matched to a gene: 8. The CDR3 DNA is TGCGCCAGCAGCACAAGGACAGGGAATTCAGATACGCAGTATTTT. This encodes CASSTRTGNSDTQYF.

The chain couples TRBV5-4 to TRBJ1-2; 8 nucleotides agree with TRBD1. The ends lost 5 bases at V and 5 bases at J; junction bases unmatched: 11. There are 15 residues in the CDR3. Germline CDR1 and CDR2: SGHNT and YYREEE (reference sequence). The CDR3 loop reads CASRESTGVMYGYTF. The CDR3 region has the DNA TGTGCCAGCAGAGAATCGACAGGGGTTATGTATGGCTACACCTTC.

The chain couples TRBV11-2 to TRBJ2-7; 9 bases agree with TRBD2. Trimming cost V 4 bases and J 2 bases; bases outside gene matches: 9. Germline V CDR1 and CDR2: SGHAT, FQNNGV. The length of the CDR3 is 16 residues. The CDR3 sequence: CASSSGYRTSAYEQYF. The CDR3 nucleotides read TGTGCCAGCAGCTCCGGGTATAGGACTAGCGCCTACGAGCAGTACTTC.

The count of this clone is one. The CDR3 DNA follows: TGTGCCAGTAGTATCTCGGGGGCCAAAAACATTCAGTACTTC. Translated, it gives CASSISGAKNIQYF. J is TRBJ2-4 and V is TRBV19, with TRBD2 as a possible D gene (5 bases). The CDR3 covers 14 residues. Deletions cut 3 bases from V and 1 base from J, with 7 bases between. The germline gives CDR1 LNHDA, CDR2 SQIVND (reference sequence).

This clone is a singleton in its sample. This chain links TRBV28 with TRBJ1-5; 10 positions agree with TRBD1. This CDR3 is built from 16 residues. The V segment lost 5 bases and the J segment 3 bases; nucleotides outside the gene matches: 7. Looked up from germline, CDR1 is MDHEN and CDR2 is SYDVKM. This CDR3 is CASSTRQGADNQPQHF. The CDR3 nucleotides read TGTGCCAGCAGTACCCGACAGGGGGCGGACAATCAGCCCCAGCATTTT.

This chain's CDR3 is CASSSLRASGSYEQYF. CDR3 nucleotides: TGTGCCAGCAGCTCACTCCGGGCTAGCGGCTCCTACGAGCAGTACTTC. V and J are TRBV7-2 and TRBJ2-7; TRBD2 matches 7 bases. Germline V gives CDR1 SGHTA, CDR2 FQGNSA. The CDR3 runs 16 residues. Losses at the gene ends were 4 bases for V and 0 bases for J; bases not matched to a gene: 9.

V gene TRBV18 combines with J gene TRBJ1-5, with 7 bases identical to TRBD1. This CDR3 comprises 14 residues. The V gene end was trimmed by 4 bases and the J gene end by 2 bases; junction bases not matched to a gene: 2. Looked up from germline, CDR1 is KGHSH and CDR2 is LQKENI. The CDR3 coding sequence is TGTGCCAGCTCACTCGGACAGGGCAATCAGCCCCAGCATTTT. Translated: CASSLGQGNQPQHF.

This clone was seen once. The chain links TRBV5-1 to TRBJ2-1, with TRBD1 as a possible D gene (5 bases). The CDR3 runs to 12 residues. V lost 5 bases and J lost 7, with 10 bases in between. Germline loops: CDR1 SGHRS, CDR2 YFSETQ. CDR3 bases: TGCGCCAGCAGTTGGGGCCAGAATGAGCAGTTCTTC. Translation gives CASSWGQNEQFF.

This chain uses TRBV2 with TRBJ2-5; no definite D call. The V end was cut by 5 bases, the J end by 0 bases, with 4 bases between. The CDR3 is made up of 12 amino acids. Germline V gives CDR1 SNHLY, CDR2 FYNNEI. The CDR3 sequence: CASSNYQETQYF. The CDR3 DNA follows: TGTGCCAGCAGTAACTACCAAGAGACCCAGTACTTC.

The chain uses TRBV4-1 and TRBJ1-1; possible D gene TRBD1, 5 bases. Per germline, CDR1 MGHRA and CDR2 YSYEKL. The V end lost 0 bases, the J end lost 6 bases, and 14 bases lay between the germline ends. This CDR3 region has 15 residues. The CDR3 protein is CASSQDLGVLAEAFF. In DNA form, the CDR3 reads TGCGCCAGCAGCCAAGATTTAGGGGTCCTTGCTGAAGCTTTCTTT.

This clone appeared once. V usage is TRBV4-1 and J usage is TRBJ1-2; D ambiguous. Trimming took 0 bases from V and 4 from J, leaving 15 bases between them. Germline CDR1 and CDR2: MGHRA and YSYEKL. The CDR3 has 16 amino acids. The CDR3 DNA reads TGCGCCAGCAGCCAAGAAGTCCGGTCAGGCCCCTATGGCTACACCTTC. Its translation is CASSQEVRSGPYGYTF.

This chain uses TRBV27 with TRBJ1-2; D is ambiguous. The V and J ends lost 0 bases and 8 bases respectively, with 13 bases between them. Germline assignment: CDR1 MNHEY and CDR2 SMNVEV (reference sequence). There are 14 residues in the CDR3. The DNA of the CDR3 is TGTGCCAGCAGTTTATCCCAACAGCCACGAGGCTACACCTTC. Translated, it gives CASSLSQQPRGYTF.

The CDR3 nucleotides are TGTGCCAGCAGTGTGGAGACAGGGGGCAATCAGCCCCAGCATTTT. Protein sequence: CASSVETGGNQPQHF. This chain joins TRBV2 and TRBJ1-5; the match to TRBD1 covers 8 bases. The CDR3 is made up of 15 amino acids. Losses at the gene ends were 4 bases for V and 2 bases for J; bases not matched to a gene: 4. Germline CDR1 SNHLY, CDR2 FYNNEI.

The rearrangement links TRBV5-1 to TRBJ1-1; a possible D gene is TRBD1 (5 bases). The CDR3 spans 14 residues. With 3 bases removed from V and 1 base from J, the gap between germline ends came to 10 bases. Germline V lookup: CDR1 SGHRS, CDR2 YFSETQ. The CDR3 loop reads CASSWEQENTEAFF. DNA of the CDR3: TGCGCCAGCAGCTGGGAACAGGAGAACACTGAAGCTTTCTTT.

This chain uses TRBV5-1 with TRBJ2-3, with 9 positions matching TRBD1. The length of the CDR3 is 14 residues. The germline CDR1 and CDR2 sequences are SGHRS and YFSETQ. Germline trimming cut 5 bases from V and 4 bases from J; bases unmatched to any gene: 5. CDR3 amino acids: CASRRDRAADTQYF. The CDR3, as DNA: TGCGCCAGCAGACGGGACAGGGCCGCAGATACGCAGTATTTT.

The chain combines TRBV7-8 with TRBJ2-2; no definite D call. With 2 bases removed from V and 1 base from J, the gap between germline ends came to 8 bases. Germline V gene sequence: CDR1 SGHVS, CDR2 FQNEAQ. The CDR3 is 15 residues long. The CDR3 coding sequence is TGTGCCAGCAGCTTAATCACTATGAACACCGGGGAGCTGTTTTTT. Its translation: CASSLITMNTGELFF. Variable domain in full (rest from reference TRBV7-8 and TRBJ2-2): GAGVSQSPRYKVAKRGQDVALRCDPISGHVSLFWYQQALGQGPEFLTYFQNEAQLDKSGLPSDRFFAERPEGSVSTLKIQRTQQEDSAVYLCASSLITMNTGELFFGEGSRLTVL.

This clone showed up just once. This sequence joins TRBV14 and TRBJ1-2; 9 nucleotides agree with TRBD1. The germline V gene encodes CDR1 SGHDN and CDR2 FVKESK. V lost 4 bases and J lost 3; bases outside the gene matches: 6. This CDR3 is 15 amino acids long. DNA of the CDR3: TGTGCCAGCAGCCCCCGGACAGGGGCGGACTATGGCTACACCTTC. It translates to CASSPRTGADYGYTF.

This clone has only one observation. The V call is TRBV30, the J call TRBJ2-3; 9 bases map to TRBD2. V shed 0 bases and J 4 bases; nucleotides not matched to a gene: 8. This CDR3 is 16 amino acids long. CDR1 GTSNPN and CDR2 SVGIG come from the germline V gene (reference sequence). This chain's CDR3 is CAWSVLRGGAADTQYF. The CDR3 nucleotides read TGTGCCTGGAGTGTACTTCGCGGGGGGGCAGCAGATACGCAGTATTTT.

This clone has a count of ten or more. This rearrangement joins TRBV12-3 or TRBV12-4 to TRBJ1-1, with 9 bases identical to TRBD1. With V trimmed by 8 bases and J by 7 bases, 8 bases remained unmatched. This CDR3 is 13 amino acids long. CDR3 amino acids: CASLGTGSIEAFF. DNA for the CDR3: TGTGCCAGCCTTGGGACAGGGTCGATTGAAGCTTTCTTT.

This chain's CDR3 is CASSLEVRGAYGYTF. CDR3 nucleotide sequence: TGCGCCAGCAGCTTGGAGGTCAGAGGTGCATATGGCTACACCTTC. The genes are TRBV5-1 and TRBJ1-2; D is undetermined. Germline assignment: CDR1 SGHRS and CDR2 YFSETQ. The CDR3 is made up of 15 amino acids. V lost 0 bases, J lost 5 bases, and 14 bases lay in between.

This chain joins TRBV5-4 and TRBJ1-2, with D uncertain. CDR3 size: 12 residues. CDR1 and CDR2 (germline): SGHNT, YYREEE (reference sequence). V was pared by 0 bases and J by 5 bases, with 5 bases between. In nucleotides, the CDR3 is TGTGCCAGCAGCTTGGATCAGTATGGCTACACCTTC. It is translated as CASSLDQYGYTF.

CDR3 protein: CASQRDSSRYTF. CDR3 sequence (DNA): TGTGCTAGTCAACGGGACAGTTCTCGCTACACCTTC. This rearrangement joins TRBV12-5 to TRBJ1-2; 7 nucleotides line up with TRBD1. CDR1 LGHNT and CDR2 FRNRAP come from the germline V gene. The V and J ends lost 8 bases and 9 bases, in that order; junction bases with no gene match: 9. This CDR3 contains 12 residues.

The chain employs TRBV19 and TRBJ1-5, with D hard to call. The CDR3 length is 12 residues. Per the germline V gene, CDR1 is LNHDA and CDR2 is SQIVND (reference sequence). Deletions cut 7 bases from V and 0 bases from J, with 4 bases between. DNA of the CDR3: TGTGCCAGTACCTTTAGCAATCAGCCCCAGCATTTT. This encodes CASTFSNQPQHF.

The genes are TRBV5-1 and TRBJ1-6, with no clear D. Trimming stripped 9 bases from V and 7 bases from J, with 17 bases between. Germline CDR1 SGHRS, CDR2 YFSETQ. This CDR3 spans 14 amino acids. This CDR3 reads CATRKASGNSPLHF. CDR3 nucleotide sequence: TGCGCCACTCGAAAAGCGTCGGGGAATTCACCCCTCCACTTT.

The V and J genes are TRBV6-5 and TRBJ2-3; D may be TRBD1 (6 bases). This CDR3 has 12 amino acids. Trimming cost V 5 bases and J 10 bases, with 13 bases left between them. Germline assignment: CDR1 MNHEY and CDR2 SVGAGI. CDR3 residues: CASSKQGLAQYF. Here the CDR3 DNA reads TGTGCCAGCAGTAAACAGGGCTTGGCGCAGTATTTT.